Listed below are T cell receptor beta chains from one sample, sequenced in a study of blood T cell repertoires in COVID-19. TCRdb's copy holds only in-frame clones and misses some; the assay was immunoSEQ multiplex PCR. Among 300,000 or so clones, about 85% were seen once, and the ten largest hold about 4%. The sample was peripheral blood. These receptor sequences come from a woman in her fifties or sixties with active or convalescent COVID-19. Each CDR3 is given with its conserved first and last residue. Fields, in order: D gene, V gene, J gene, clone size, CDR3 protein, CDR3 DNA. The D gene is left open where the match is weak. Size is stated for part of the rows, as once, few or many counts, or as a class when the clone is expanded.

D gene: NA; V gene: TRBV19; J gene: TRBJ1-6; clone size: few; CDR3 protein: CASNGAYSPLHF; CDR3 DNA: TGTGCCTCGAATGGGGCATATTCACCCCTCCACTTT
D gene: NA; V gene: TRBV29-1; J gene: TRBJ1-5; clone size: NA; CDR3 protein: CSVAPAGGDQPQHF; CDR3 DNA: TGCAGCGTTGCTCCCGCGGGCGGAGATCAGCCCCAGCATTTT
D gene: TRBD2; V gene: TRBV7-3; J gene: TRBJ2-3; clone size: NA; CDR3 protein: CASSLSAGVTDTQYF; CDR3 DNA: TGTGCCAGCAGCCTCTCAGCGGGAGTAACAGATACGCAGTATTTT
D gene: TRBD1; V gene: TRBV5-1; J gene: TRBJ1-2; clone size: NA; CDR3 protein: CASSVATGGGGYTF; CDR3 DNA: TGCGCCAGCAGCGTAGCCACAGGGGGAGGTGGCTACACCTTC
D gene: TRBD2; V gene: TRBV28; J gene: TRBJ2-1; clone size: NA; CDR3 protein: CASSREASGRYNEQFF; CDR3 DNA: TGTGCCAGCAGCCGAGAGGCTAGCGGGCGCTACAATGAGCAGTTCTTC
D gene: TRBD1; V gene: TRBV6-5; J gene: TRBJ1-6; clone size: once; CDR3 protein: CASTLDRESSPLHF; CDR3 DNA: TGTGCCAGCACCCTGGACAGGGAATCTTCACCCCTCCACTTT
D gene: NA; V gene: TRBV2; J gene: TRBJ2-7; clone size: NA; CDR3 protein: CASSEHSYEQYF; CDR3 DNA: TGTGCCAGCAGTGAACACTCCTACGAGCAGTACTTC
D gene: TRBD2; V gene: TRBV9; J gene: TRBJ2-5; clone size: NA; CDR3 protein: CASRKLAEGVRETQYF; CDR3 DNA: TGTGCCAGCAGGAAACTAGCGGAGGGGGTACGGGAGACCCAGTACTTC
D gene: NA; V gene: TRBV6-2/TRBV6-3; J gene: TRBJ2-1; clone size: NA; CDR3 protein: CASSYSDSGFYNEQFF; CDR3 DNA: TGTGCCAGCAGTTATTCGGACAGTGGTTTTTACAATGAGCAGTTCTTC
D gene: NA; V gene: TRBV19; J gene: TRBJ2-1; clone size: NA; CDR3 protein: CASSIEGGVRSEQFF; CDR3 DNA: TGTGCCAGTAGTATAGAGGGGGGAGTAAGAAGTGAGCAGTTCTTC
D gene: NA; V gene: TRBV12-3/TRBV12-4; J gene: TRBJ1-2; clone size: NA; CDR3 protein: CASSFRGNYGYTF; CDR3 DNA: TGTGCCAGCAGTTTCAGGGGAAACTATGGCTACACCTTC
D gene: NA; V gene: TRBV20-1; J gene: TRBJ1-2; clone size: NA; CDR3 protein: CSAAGVYGYTF; CDR3 DNA: TGCAGTGCCGCGGGGGTCTATGGCTACACCTTC
D gene: TRBD1; V gene: TRBV28; J gene: TRBJ2-7; clone size: NA; CDR3 protein: CASSTPGTGFSYEQYF; CDR3 DNA: TGTGCCAGCAGCACCCCCGGGACAGGATTCTCCTACGAGCAGTACTTC
D gene: TRBD1; V gene: TRBV11-2; J gene: TRBJ1-6; clone size: NA; CDR3 protein: CASSYGQAYNSPLHF; CDR3 DNA: TGTGCCAGCAGCTACGGACAGGCCTATAATTCACCCCTCCACTTT
D gene: TRBD2; V gene: TRBV11-3; J gene: TRBJ2-5; clone size: NA; CDR3 protein: CASSKGLAGPGETQYF; CDR3 DNA: TGTGCCAGCAGCAAGGGACTAGCGGGACCTGGGGAGACCCAGTACTTC
D gene: NA; V gene: TRBV6-5; J gene: TRBJ2-7; clone size: few; CDR3 protein: CASRLYEQYF; CDR3 DNA: TGTGCCAGCAGACTTTACGAGCAGTACTTC
D gene: NA; V gene: TRBV3-1/TRBV3-2; J gene: TRBJ1-1; clone size: once; CDR3 protein: CASSQGAMNTEAFF; CDR3 DNA: TGTGCCAGCAGCCAAGGTGCTATGAACACTGAAGCTTTCTTT
D gene: TRBD1; V gene: TRBV28; J gene: TRBJ2-7; clone size: NA; CDR3 protein: CASSLGQVGEQYF; CDR3 DNA: TGTGCCAGCAGTTTGGGACAGGTAGGGGAGCAGTACTTC
D gene: NA; V gene: TRBV5-4; J gene: TRBJ2-7; clone size: NA; CDR3 protein: CASSLNSRGYEQYF; CDR3 DNA: TGTGCCAGCAGCTTGAACTCCCGGGGCTACGAGCAGTACTTC
D gene: NA; V gene: TRBV28; J gene: TRBJ2-2; clone size: once; CDR3 protein: CASSFSLGQGPTGELFF; CDR3 DNA: TGTGCCAGCAGCTTTTCCCTCGGGCAGGGGCCCACCGGGGAGCTGTTTTTT
D gene: TRBD1; V gene: TRBV5-4; J gene: TRBJ1-5; clone size: NA; CDR3 protein: CASSLDGDRGTGPQHF; CDR3 DNA: TGTGCCAGCAGCTTGGACGGGGACAGGGGGACGGGGCCCCAGCATTTT
D gene: NA; V gene: TRBV7-2; J gene: TRBJ2-6; clone size: once; CDR3 protein: CASSLNSFAGANVLTF; CDR3 DNA: TGTGCCAGCAGCTTAAATTCTTTTGCTGGGGCCAACGTCCTGACTTTC
D gene: TRBD1; V gene: TRBV5-1; J gene: TRBJ1-4; clone size: NA; CDR3 protein: CASSFADRETNEKLFF; CDR3 DNA: TGCGCCAGCAGCTTCGCGGACAGGGAGACTAATGAAAAACTGTTTTTT
D gene: TRBD2; V gene: TRBV4-1; J gene: TRBJ2-1; clone size: NA; CDR3 protein: CASSQGFPGLAGIYNEQFF; CDR3 DNA: TGCGCCAGCAGCCAAGGATTTCCGGGACTAGCGGGCATCTACAATGAGCAGTTCTTC
D gene: TRBD2; V gene: TRBV2; J gene: TRBJ2-3; clone size: few; CDR3 protein: CASSWSGKPKGQYF; CDR3 DNA: TGTGCCAGCAGTTGGAGCGGGAAGCCCAAGGGGCAGTATTTT